This TCR beta chain comes out of a study of CD8 T cells in Susac syndrome. The CDR3 is 19 residues long. Germline CDR1 reads LNHDA; CDR2 reads SQIVND (reference sequence). V was clipped by 3 bases and J by 0 bases, with 18 bases between them. Reverse transcription of about 0.45 to 1 ug RNA was carried out with random hexamers. Multiplex PCR with immunoSEQ amplified the TCR beta CDR3 across 54 Vbeta and 13 Jbeta. TCRdb independently ran MiXCR on the immunoSEQ multiplex PCR reads; one entry per CDR3 protein. Of about 22,000 distinct CDR3 sequences in the sample, 90% to 95% are singletons; the top ten hold less than 0.35%.

This chain joins TRBV19 and TRBJ2-6; D ambiguous. Specimen: CD8+ T cells from PBMCs. This TCR was sampled from a human donor in good health. CDR3 nucleotide sequence: TGTGCCAGTAGTATCATCGGCCAGAGCTCTGTCTCTGGGGCCAACGTCCTGACTTTC. This translates into CASSIIGQSSVSGANVLTF.